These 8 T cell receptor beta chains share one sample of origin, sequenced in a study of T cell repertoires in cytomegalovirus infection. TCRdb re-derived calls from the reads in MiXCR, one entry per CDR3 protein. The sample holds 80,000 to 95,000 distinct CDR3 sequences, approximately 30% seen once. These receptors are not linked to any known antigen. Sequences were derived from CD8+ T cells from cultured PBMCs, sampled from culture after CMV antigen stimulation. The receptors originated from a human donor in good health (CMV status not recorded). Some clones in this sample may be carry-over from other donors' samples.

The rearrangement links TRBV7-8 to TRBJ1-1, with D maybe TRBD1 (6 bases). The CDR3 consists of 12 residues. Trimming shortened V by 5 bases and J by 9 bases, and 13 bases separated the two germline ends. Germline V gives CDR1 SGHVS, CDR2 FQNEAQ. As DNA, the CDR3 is TGTGCCAGCAGCCCCGGACAGACTCAAGCTTTCTTT. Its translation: CASSPGQTQAFF.

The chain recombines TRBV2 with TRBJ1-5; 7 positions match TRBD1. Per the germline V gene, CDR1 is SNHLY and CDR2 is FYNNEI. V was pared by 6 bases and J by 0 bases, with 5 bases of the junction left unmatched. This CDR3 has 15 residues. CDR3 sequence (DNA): TGTGCCAGCAGGATTGGGACAGATAGCAATCAGCCCCAGCATTTT. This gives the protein CASRIGTDSNQPQHF. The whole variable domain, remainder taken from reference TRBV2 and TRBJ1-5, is EPEVTQTPSHQVTQMGQEVILRCVPISNHLYFYWYRQILGQKVEFLVSFYNNEISEKSEIFDDQFSVERPDGSNFTLKIRSTKLEDSAMYFCASRIGTDSNQPQHFGDGTRLSIL.

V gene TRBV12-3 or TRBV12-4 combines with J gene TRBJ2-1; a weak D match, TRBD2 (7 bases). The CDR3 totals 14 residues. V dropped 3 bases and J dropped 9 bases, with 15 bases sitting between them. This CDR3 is CASSLKGGLAEQFF. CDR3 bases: TGTGCCAGCAGTTTGAAGGGGGGGCTGGCTGAGCAGTTCTTC.

This CDR3 is CASSPSGTFGAFF. CDR3 DNA sequence: TGTGCCAGTAGTCCGTCGGGGACCTTCGGAGCTTTCTTT. The chain joins TRBV19 to TRBJ1-1; tentatively, D is TRBD1 (5 bases). The V end lost 5 bases, the J end lost 10 bases, and 17 bases lay between the germline ends. CDR1 LNHDA and CDR2 SQIVND come from the germline V gene (reference sequence). The CDR3 has 13 residues.

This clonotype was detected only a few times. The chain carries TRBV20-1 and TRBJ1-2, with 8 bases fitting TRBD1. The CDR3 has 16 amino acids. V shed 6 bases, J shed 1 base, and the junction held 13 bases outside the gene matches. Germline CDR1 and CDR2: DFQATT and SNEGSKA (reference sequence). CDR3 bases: TGCAGTGCCAAACCTGGCAGGGGGCTACTTAACTATGGCTACACCTTC. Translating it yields CSAKPGRGLLNYGYTF.

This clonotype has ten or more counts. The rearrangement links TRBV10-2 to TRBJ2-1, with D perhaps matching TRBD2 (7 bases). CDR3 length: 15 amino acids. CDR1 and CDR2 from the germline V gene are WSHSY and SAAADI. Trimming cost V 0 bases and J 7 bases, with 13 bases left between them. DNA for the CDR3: TGCGCCAGCAGTGAGTCGGGCGGGGGCCGGAATGAGCAGTTCTTC. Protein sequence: CASSESGGGRNEQFF.

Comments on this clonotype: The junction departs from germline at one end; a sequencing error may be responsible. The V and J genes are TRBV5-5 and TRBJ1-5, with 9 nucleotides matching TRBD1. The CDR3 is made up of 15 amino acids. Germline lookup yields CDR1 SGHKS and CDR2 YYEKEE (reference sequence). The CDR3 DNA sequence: TGTGCCAGCAGCATCGGACAGGGGATCAATCAGTCCCAGCATTTT. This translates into CASSIGQGINQSQHF.

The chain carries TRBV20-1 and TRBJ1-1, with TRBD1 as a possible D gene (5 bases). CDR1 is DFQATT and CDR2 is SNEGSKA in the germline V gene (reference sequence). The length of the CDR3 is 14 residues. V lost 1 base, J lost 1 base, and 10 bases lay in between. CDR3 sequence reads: CSARVGGRNTEAFF. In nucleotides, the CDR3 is TGCAGTGCTAGAGTGGGGGGGAGGAACACTGAAGCTTTCTTT.